Below, 17 T cell receptor beta chains from the same sample are listed, as sequenced in a study of metastatic and nonmetastatic thyroid tumors. All patients were treatment-naive before thyroid surgery. TCRdb used MiXCR to call clones anew from the PCR reads. The sample includes 53,000 or so clones, 20% of them seen just once. The sequencing input was blood. The receptors come from a female donor with papillary thyroid cancer or a benign thyroid nodule (not recorded which). Some clones in this sample may be carry-over from other donors' samples.

This clone was recorded a few times. One junction end disagrees with the germline gene, perhaps due to a read error. The J gene is TRBJ2-1, the V gene TRBV12-3 or TRBV12-4, with D perhaps given as TRBD1 or TRBD2 (5 bases each). The CDR3 spans 16 residues. The CDR3 sequence is CASSSPWGFRNNGQFF. The DNA for the CDR3 is TGTGCCAGCAGCTCACCGTGGGGGTTCAGGAACAATGGGCAGTTCTTC.

This clone was seen a handful of times. The chain recombines TRBV24-1 with TRBJ2-2; the match to TRBD1 covers 11 bases. Germline CDR1 KGHDR, CDR2 SFDVKD. This CDR3 is built from 15 residues. J gave up 6 bases and V 3 bases, and 2 bases lay outside the gene matches. CDR3 DNA: TGTGCCACCAGTGATCCGGGACAGGGGGCCGGGGAGCTGTTTTTT. Amino acid sequence: CATSDPGQGAGELFF.

Worth noting for this clone: An end of the junction does not agree with germline; a read error may underlie this. The V gene is TRBV20-1, the J gene TRBJ2-5, with 8 bases fitting TRBD2. The CDR3 length is 16 residues. Germline V gene data show CDR1 as DFQATT and CDR2 as SNEGSKA (reference sequence). This chain's CDR3 is CSAIDLGGRREEAQYF. The CDR3 DNA is TGCAGTGCTATAGATCTCGGCGGGAGGCGGGAAGAGGCCCAGTACTTC.

In this sample, this clone turned up many times. The chain combines TRBV20-1 with TRBJ1-5; D not certain. The V and J ends lost 1 base and 0 bases respectively, with 4 bases between them. CDR3 length: 13 amino acids. CDR1 and CDR2 (germline): DFQATT, SNEGSKA (reference sequence). The CDR3 here is CSARGDSNQPQHF. The CDR3 coding sequence is TGCAGTGCTAGAGGGGATAGCAATCAGCCCCAGCATTTT.

A word on this clone: Germline is not matched at one junction end, which may reflect a read error. V gene TRBV27 combines with J gene TRBJ2-3; D is perhaps TRBD2 (6 bases). This CDR3 comprises 17 residues. Germline values: CDR1 MNHEY, CDR2 SMNVEV (reference sequence). The DNA of the CDR3 is TGTGCCAGCAGTTTAAGGGCTGGCGGGATTAGCACAGACACGCAGTATTTT. Protein product: CASSLRAGGISTDTQYF.

This clone is labeled as medium-sized (0.01 to 0.1%). The chain couples TRBV6-1 to TRBJ2-1; possibly TRBD2 for D (6 bases). Trimming stripped 6 bases from V and 4 bases from J, with 7 bases between. Germline V gene data show CDR1 as MNHNS and CDR2 as SASEGT. The CDR3 has 12 residues. The CDR3 is CASRGGYNEQFF. The CDR3 DNA sequence: TGTGCCAGCAGGGGAGGATACAATGAGCAGTTCTTC.

The sample holds many counts of this clone. The genes are TRBV10-3 and TRBJ1-3; D gene unclear. This CDR3 is built from 14 residues. The germline V gene has CDR1 ENHRY and CDR2 SYGVKD. Trimming removed 11 bases from V and 0 bases from J, with 14 bases in between. This CDR3 reads CASEGVSSGNTIYF. In nucleotides, the CDR3 is TGTGCCTCCGAGGGCGTAAGCTCTGGAAACACCATATATTTT.

To note about this clone: This may arise from a read error, as a much more abundant clone is one base away. The chain couples TRBV7-9 to TRBJ1-1; D is undetermined. Germline V lookup: CDR1 SEHNR, CDR2 FQNEAQ (reference sequence). This CDR3 contains 13 residues. The ends were cut back, 3 bases at V and 14 bases at J, with 19 bases in the middle. CDR3 region: CASSFAQNTEDFF. The CDR3 DNA sequence: TGTGCCAGCAGCTTCGCACAGAACACTGAAGACTTCTTT.

This clone was seen repeatedly, ten times or more. The chain employs TRBV6-1 and TRBJ2-2; D is ambiguous. Germline V lookup: CDR1 MNHNS, CDR2 SASEGT. Trimming cost V 7 bases and J 1 base, with 10 bases left between them. The CDR3 spans 14 residues. In DNA form, the CDR3 reads TGTGCCAGCATCCAACTCCAGAACACCGGGGAGCTGTTTTTT. Translating gives CASIQLQNTGELFF.

In its sample, this clone was seen many times. This chain uses TRBV10-3 with TRBJ2-3; D call uncertain. The germline gives CDR1 ENHRY, CDR2 SYGVKD. Deletions cut 3 bases from V and 5 bases from J, with 6 bases between. The CDR3 extends over 12 amino acids. The CDR3 reads CAISEHIDTQYF. CDR3 in DNA: TGTGCCATCAGTGAACACATAGATACGCAGTATTTT.

This clone was picked up a small number of times. One base away lies a much larger clone, so this may be a sequencing read error. Distinct nucleotide sequences in the sample also encode this CDR3. J is TRBJ2-1 and V is TRBV11-2; a possible D gene is TRBD1 (6 bases). Germline-derived CDR1 and CDR2 are SGHAT and FQNNGV. The CDR3 contains 10 residues. CDR3 in DNA: TGTGCAGGGGGAAACAATGAGCAGTTCTTC. It encodes CAGGNNEQFF.

This clone came up many times. The V and J genes are TRBV10-1 and TRBJ2-3, with 12 bases lining up with TRBD2. The CDR3 has 16 residues. The germline gives CDR1 WNHNN, CDR2 SYGVQD (reference sequence). Trimming at V came to 0 bases and at J to 3 bases, leaving 1 base not matched to a gene. In nucleotides, the CDR3 is TGCGCCAGCAGTGAGTCACTAGCGGGAGGTACAGATACGCAGTATTTT. This encodes CASSESLAGGTDTQYF.

This clone occurred many times. The genes are TRBV30 and TRBJ1-4; 7 bases align to TRBD1. V was pared by 0 bases and J by 8 bases, with 6 bases of the junction left unmatched. CDR3 length: 14 residues. Germline V lookup: CDR1 GTSNPN, CDR2 SVGIG (reference sequence). This chain's CDR3 is CAWSVRDRREKLFF. The CDR3 DNA is TGTGCCTGGAGTGTACGGGACAGAAGGGAAAAACTGTTTTTT.

As for this clone: At one end, the junction sequence differs from germline, possibly due to a read error. This sequence joins TRBV6-1 and TRBJ1-5, with unresolved D. The CDR3 runs 13 residues. CDR1 and CDR2 from the germline V gene are MNHNS and SASEGT. The CDR3 nucleotides are TGTGGCAGCAGTACGACATGCGGTATGCCCCAGCATTTT. Translating it yields CGSSTTCGMPQHF.

With regard to this clone: A read error may be the cause here, since a much bigger clone is one base away. The sample contains more than one DNA sequence encoding this CDR3. This rearrangement joins TRBV20-1 to TRBJ1-1; 9 bases are a match to TRBD1. The trim removed 3 bases at V and 2 bases at J, leaving 7 bases unmatched. This CDR3 is built from 15 residues. Germline CDR1 is DFQATT and CDR2 is SNEGSKA (reference sequence). This CDR3 is CSASYRGRGNTEAFF. The CDR3 DNA reads TGCAGTGCTAGCTACAGGGGGCGCGGTAACACTGAAGCTTTCTTT.

The table lists this clone with many counts. The chain couples TRBV7-9 to TRBJ1-5, with a possible D match to TRBD1 (6 bases). CDR1 SEHNR and CDR2 FQNEAQ come from the germline V gene (reference sequence). The CDR3 is 15 residues long. V was clipped by 5 bases and J by 4 bases, with 15 bases between them. Here the CDR3 DNA reads TGTGCCAGCAGCCCTCTGACAGGAGATAATCAGCCCCAGCATTTT. Its translation is CASSPLTGDNQPQHF.

This clone was recorded many times. V is TRBV11-1 and J is TRBJ2-2, with TRBD1 matching 8 bases. There are 16 residues in the CDR3. The germline gives CDR1 SGHAT, CDR2 FQDESV (reference sequence). The J segment lost 5 bases and the V segment lost 5 bases, leaving 10 bases of the junction unmatched. The CDR3 loop is CASSLLAGGGTGELFF. The CDR3 nucleotides read TGTGCCAGCAGCCTTCTTGCAGGGGGCGGTACCGGGGAGCTGTTTTTT.